Listed below are T cell receptor beta chains from one sample, sequenced in a study of blood T cell repertoires in COVID-19. Assay: immunoSEQ multiplex PCR; the TCRdb copy retains only in-frame clones and omits some. The repertoire holds roughly 380,000 clones, roughly 90% seen once, with about 1.4% in the top ten. Input material: peripheral blood. These receptors were taken from a woman aged 40 to 49 with COVID-19, enrolled during active disease. Each CDR3 is given with its conserved first and last residue. A D gene is named only where the DNA matches it firmly. Part of the rows lack a size; the others show once, few, many or a class for expanded clones.

cdr3_aa cdr3_nt clone_size j_call d_call v_call
CASSIGRDQGYTF TGTGCCAGTAGTATCGGCAGGGATCAAGGCTACACCTTC few TRBJ1-2 . TRBV19
CASSRTTGEAEAFF TGCGCCAGCAGCCGAACGACAGGGGAAGCTGAAGCTTTCTTT . TRBJ1-1 TRBD1 TRBV4-3
CASSLITPGTGGEKLFF TGTGCCAGCAGCCTAATAACGCCGGGGACAGGGGGTGAAAAACTGTTTTTT . TRBJ1-4 TRBD1 TRBV5-5
CATSSYSQGTGTDTQYF TGTGCCACCAGTTCATACAGCCAGGGGACGGGAACAGATACGCAGTATTTT . TRBJ2-3 . TRBV24-1
CASSLLAGGPVDTQYF TGTGCCAGCAGCTTACTAGCGGGGGGGCCGGTAGATACGCAGTATTTT . TRBJ2-3 TRBD2 TRBV7-2
CASSLVGQGGYGYTF TGCGCCAGCAGCTTGGTGGGACAGGGGGGGTATGGCTACACCTTC . TRBJ1-2 TRBD1 TRBV5-1
CASSVQGPGYTF TGTGCCAGCAGCGTACAGGGTCCTGGCTACACCTTC . TRBJ1-2 . TRBV9
CASSSARNRGRGETQYF TGTGCCAGCAGTTCGGCTCGAAACAGGGGGCGCGGGGAGACCCAGTACTTC . TRBJ2-5 TRBD1 TRBV27
CASIQPLGTSGILLPGELFF TGTGCCAGTATCCAACCCCTAGGGACTAGCGGAATACTACTTCCCGGGGAGCTGTTTTTT . TRBJ2-2 TRBD2 TRBV19
CASSIDSFYEQYF TGTGCCAGTAGTATCGACAGTTTCTACGAGCAGTACTTC . TRBJ2-7 . TRBV19
CASSLAAENTEAFF TGTGCCAGCAGCTTAGCGGCGGAGAACACTGAAGCTTTCTTT . TRBJ1-1 . TRBV13
CATSRANINEKLFF TGTGCCACCAGTCGAGCGAACATCAATGAAAAACTGTTTTTT . TRBJ1-4 . TRBV15